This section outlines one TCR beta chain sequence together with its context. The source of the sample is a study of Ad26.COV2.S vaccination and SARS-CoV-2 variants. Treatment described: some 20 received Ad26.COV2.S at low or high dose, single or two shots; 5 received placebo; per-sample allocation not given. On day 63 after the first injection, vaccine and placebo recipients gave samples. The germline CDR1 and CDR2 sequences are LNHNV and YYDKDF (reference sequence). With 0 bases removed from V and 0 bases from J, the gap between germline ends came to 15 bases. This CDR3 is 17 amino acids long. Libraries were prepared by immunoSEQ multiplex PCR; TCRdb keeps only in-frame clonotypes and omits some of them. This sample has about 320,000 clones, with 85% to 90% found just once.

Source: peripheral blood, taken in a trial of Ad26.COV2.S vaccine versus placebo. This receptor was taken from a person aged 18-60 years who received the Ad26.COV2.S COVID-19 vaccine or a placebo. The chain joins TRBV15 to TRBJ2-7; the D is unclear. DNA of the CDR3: TGTGCCACCAGCAGAGATCGCGGCTTACGATCCTCCTACGAGCAGTACTTC. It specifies CATSRDRGLRSSYEQYF. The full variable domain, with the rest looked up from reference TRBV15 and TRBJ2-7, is DAMVIQNPRYQVTQFGKPVTLSCSQTLNHNVMYWYQQKSSQAPKLLFHYYDKDFNNEADTPDNFQSRRPNTSFCFLDIRSPGLGDTAMYLCATSRDRGLRSSYEQYFGPGTRLTVT.